Here is one TCR beta chain with its context. The antigen it recognizes is unknown. No base-level quality is on record; no much larger clone is a single base apart. The data belong to a study of PD-1 blockade in classical Hodgkin lymphoma (dated by TCRdb to between 2020 and 2021). Looking at the study overall: Nivolumab dosing was 3 mg/kg intravenously every 2 weeks, continuing until either disease progression or unacceptable toxicity. A peripheral blood immune signature of response to PD-1 blockade in classical Hodgkin lymphoma was defined using TCR beta sequencing and CyTOF.

Genomic DNA was isolated using the Qiagen DNeasy kit from unsorted PBMCs as well as from negatively selected CD4+ and CD8+ fractions. TCR beta CDR3 regions were subjected to amplification by immunoSEQ multiplex PCR with primers that anneal to V and J segments. A synthetic immune receptor repertoire was used to minimize amplification bias, and remaining bias was computationally removed after sequencing. The authors processed their data as follows. Custom Python scripts were used to quantify repertoire diversity as the Shannon entropy index. Unsorted, CD4+ and CD8+ repertoires were examined separately, except in combined analyses, for which CD4+ and CD8+ sequences were merged in silico. A clone was considered expanded if an increase in frequency of at least 2-fold after treatment relative to C1D1 was found, and a pseudocount of 0.5 was applied to clones undetected at baseline. Clones with 0 or 1 copy at C1D1 were defined as singleton clones, while clones with 2 or more copies were defined as non-singleton clones. By matching protein sequences in sorted samples from the same patient, clones expanded in unsorted samples were annotated as CD4+, CD8+ or unknown. Wilcoxon tests on paired samples were used to test diversity changes from C1D1 to C4D1. TCRdb mirrors the immuneACCESS table, restricted to in-frame sequences. Some clones are absent from its copies; in checked studies, under half trace to an unresolved V gene, and the reason for the others is unknown. V and J calls and clone size are given by that table; D and trimming were obtained from the DNA. This sample comprises around 40,000 clones, around 80% of them detected only once. The top ten hold roughly 12% of the sample.

CDR1 is given as MNHEY and CDR2 as SMNVEV, both from the germline V gene (reference sequence). From its cysteine to its phenylalanine, the CDR3 spans 16 amino acids. Here the CDR3 DNA is all that survives: 48 bases in frame from base 1. From V the trimming removes 3 bases and from J it removes 0 bases, while the gene matches leave 3 bases of the junction unaccounted for. The study at large found these results: Trial patients achieving complete response had baseline diversity similar to newly diagnosed patients, whereas partial responders and progressors had significantly lower diversity. Lower diversity was seen in patients whose nivolumab began less than 1 year after ASCT, and these patients were left out of later analyses so that immune reconstitution would not confound the results. A significant rise by C4D1 was seen in CD4+ but not CD8+ TCR diversity (p=0.0027 vs p=0.16), with the rise being most apparent in complete responders (p=0.02). The study was limited to a single clinical trial cohort, and causes of repertoire differences, possibly disease activity or prior therapy, remained undefined. Newly diagnosed patients were reported to have lower baseline TCR diversity than healthy donors, and relapsed/refractory patients were reported to have lower baseline TCR diversity still.

Reading the label with the study, this specimen's time point is: cycle 1 day 1 (C1D1), immediately before nivolumab initiation. Relapse after autologous stem cell transplantation had occurred in all trial patients, and cohorts A, B and C were distinguished by prior brentuximab vedotin exposure. The trial cohort comprised more than 55 patients with relapsed/refractory classical Hodgkin lymphoma whose best overall responses were complete response, partial response or progressive disease. Single-agent nivolumab was administered to trial patients in the multi-cohort phase II CheckMate 205 trial. An independent review committee assessed best overall response by applying the 2007 International Working Group response criteria. Trial PBMCs were collected just before the start of nivolumab (C1D1) and during therapy at cycle 2 day 1 and cycle 4 day 1. Peripheral blood was collected in 8 mL Vacutainer Cell Preparation Tubes, from which PBMCs were isolated by centrifugation and then cryopreserved.

The source material was peripheral blood mononuclear cells (PBMCs), sampled at baseline. This sequence uses TRBV27 and TRBJ2-7, with TRBD2 matching 12 junction bases. This clonotype originated in a human donor with classical Hodgkin lymphoma. The sequenced DNA: TGTGCCAGCAGTTTTTCTAGCGGGGGGGTCTCCTACGAGCAGTACTTC. This yields the protein CASSFSSGGVSYEQYF.